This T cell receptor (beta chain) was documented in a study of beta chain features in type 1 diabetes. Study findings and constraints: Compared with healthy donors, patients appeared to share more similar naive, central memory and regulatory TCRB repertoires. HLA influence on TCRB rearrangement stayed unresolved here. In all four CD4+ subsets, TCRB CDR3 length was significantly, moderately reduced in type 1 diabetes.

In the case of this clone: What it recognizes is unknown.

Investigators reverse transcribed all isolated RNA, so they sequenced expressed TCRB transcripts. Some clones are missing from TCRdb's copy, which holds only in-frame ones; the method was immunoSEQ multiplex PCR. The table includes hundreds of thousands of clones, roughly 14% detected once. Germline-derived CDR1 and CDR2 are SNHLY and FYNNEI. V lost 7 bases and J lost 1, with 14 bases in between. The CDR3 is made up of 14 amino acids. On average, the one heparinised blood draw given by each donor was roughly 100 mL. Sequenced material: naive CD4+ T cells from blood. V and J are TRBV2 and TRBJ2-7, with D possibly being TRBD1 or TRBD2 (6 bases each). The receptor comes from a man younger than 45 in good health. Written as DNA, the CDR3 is TGTGCCAGCACCCAAGAGGGGGGTTCCTACGAGCAGTACGTC. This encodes CASTQEGGSYEQYV.